This entry lists 20 T cell receptor beta chains sequenced from one sample in a study of tumor-infiltrating lymphocytes in primary liver carcinoma. TCR beta cDNA came from about 470 ng total RNA, primed with a constant-region primer. Slightly modified ARM-PCR with three nested multiplex PCR rounds yielded TCR beta libraries. It was with TRBV1-TRBV30 forward primers and a C-beta reverse primer that the first two PCR rounds were run, at around 9 cycles each. TCRdb fed the multiplex PCR reads into MiXCR, producing one record per CDR3 protein. The sample lists roughly 190,000 distinct CDR3 sequences; roughly 80% were seen once. Co-extracting RNA and DNA was done with about 20-34 mg of unsorted bulk tissue as input. The source material was tumor tissue from primary liver carcinoma. These receptors all come from a man aged 40-50 years with primary liver carcinoma and hepatitis B virus infection.

On this clonotype: This could be a read error, since a much larger clone is one nucleotide away. The CDR3 nucleotides read TGCAGCGTTGTAAGGCCCTATGGCTACACCTTC. Encoded protein: CSVVRPYGYTF. The V call is TRBV29-1, the J call TRBJ1-2, with D unresolved. The germline V gene has CDR1 SQVTM and CDR2 ANQGSEA. V lost 4 bases and J lost 4, with 7 bases in between. The CDR3 totals 11 residues.

Worth noting for this clonotype: Its ends do not fully match the called genes, so a read error is possible. CDR3: CANSLIGGRPYNEQFF. The CDR3 nucleotides read TGTGCCAACAGCCTGATTGGCGGGAGACCCTACAATGAACAGTTCTTC. The chain employs TRBV11-3 and TRBJ2-1, with TRBD2 identical over 7 bases. The CDR3 has 16 amino acids. Per the germline V gene, CDR1 is SGHNT and CDR2 is YENEEA.

The chain couples TRBV12-3 or TRBV12-4 to TRBJ1-1; D ambiguous. Trimming pared 6 bases from V and 0 bases from J, leaving 23 bases between. There are 18 residues in the CDR3. In DNA, the CDR3 is TGTGCCAGCAGCCTTGACTCACCAGCCCAGTTGATGAACACTGAAGCTTTCTTT. Protein product: CASSLDSPAQLMNTEAFF.

In its sample, this clonotype was seen many times. The rearrangement uses TRBV5-4 and TRBJ2-4; D may match TRBD1 or TRBD2 (5 bases each). Germline CDR1 is SGHNT and CDR2 is YYREEE (reference sequence). The CDR3 sequence is 12 residues long. V was cut by 7 bases and J by 0 bases, with 5 bases left in between. The CDR3 bases are TGTGCCAGCGGGACAGCCAAAAACATTCAGTACTTC. The encoded protein is CASGTAKNIQYF.

Comments on this clonotype: At one of its ends the junction is not consistent with the germline gene, which may arise from a read error. The J gene is TRBJ2-1, the V gene TRBV12-3 or TRBV12-4; a possible D gene is TRBD2 (6 bases). This CDR3 contains 13 residues. The CDR3 spells CASGLSDGGEQFF. The CDR3 nucleotides read TGTGCCAGCGGTTTATCCGACGGGGGAGAGCAGTTCTTC.

As for this clonotype: One junction end does not reproduce the germline sequence, and a read error may be involved. The chain joins TRBV4-1 to TRBJ2-2; no definite D call. CDR1 is MGHRA, CDR2 YSYEKL, per germline. This CDR3 is built from 13 residues. The CDR3 nucleotides are TGCGCCCGCAGCCAGGCCGTAGCCGGGGAGCTGTTTTTT. It specifies CARSQAVAGELFF.

This sequence joins TRBV6-6 and TRBJ2-5; D gene ambiguous. The V gene's germline CDR1 is MNHNY and CDR2 SVGAGI (reference sequence). The CDR3 is 14 amino acids. Written as DNA, the CDR3 is TGTACCATCAGTTACGGTCCTCACGACGGGACCCAGTACTTC. It codes for CTISYGPHDGTQYF.

This clonotype was seen once. The chain recombines TRBV28 with TRBJ2-2; D is ambiguous. The CDR3 runs to 13 residues. The germline V gene encodes CDR1 MDHEN and CDR2 SYDVKM. V was cut by 2 bases and J by 15 bases, with 16 bases left in between. As DNA, the CDR3 is TGTGCCAGCAGTTTAAGCTCAATTGCTACGATGTTTTTT. This codes for CASSLSSIATMFF.

The chain combines TRBV5-1 with TRBJ2-3; no clear D. Germline values: CDR1 SGHRS, CDR2 YFSETQ. The CDR3 runs to 14 residues. The CDR3 loop reads CDSNLRQGTDTQYF. The CDR3 nucleotides read TGCGACAGTAACTTGCGGCAGGGCACAGATACGCAGTATTTT.

In the case of this clonotype: The final CDR3 position lacks the conserved phenylalanine or tryptophan, pointing to a likely read error. The CDR3 coding sequence is TGTGCCAGCAGTGTTACTGGGCTCTACGAGCAGTACATC. This translates into CASSVTGLYEQYI. This chain links TRBV6-1 with TRBJ2-7, with D uncertain. This CDR3 is 13 amino acids long. The ends were cut back, 4 bases at V and 3 bases at J, with 10 bases in the middle. CDR1 is MNHNS and CDR2 is SASEGT in the germline V gene.

This sequence joins TRBV12-3 or TRBV12-4 and TRBJ2-3; 8 bases align to TRBD2. The CDR3 has 15 amino acids. V was clipped by 5 bases and J by 3 bases; unmatched bases: 7. The CDR3 coding sequence is TGTGCCAGCAGTCCGCAGCGGGAGACGACAGATACGCAGTATTTT. Amino acid sequence: CASSPQRETTDTQYF.

This rearrangement joins TRBV6-6 to TRBJ2-5; no definite D call. In germline, CDR1 is MNHNY, CDR2 SVGAGI (reference sequence). Deletions cut 7 bases from V and 2 bases from J, with 5 bases between. The CDR3 has 11 amino acids. This CDR3 reads CASTLQETQYF. CDR3 nucleotides: TGTGCCAGCACTCTTCAAGAGACCCAGTACTTC.

This sequence joins TRBV14 and TRBJ2-1, with TRBD2 matching over 8 bases. The germline gives CDR1 SGHDN, CDR2 FVKESK. CDR3 length: 16 residues. With V trimmed by 6 bases and J by 10 bases, 17 bases remained unmatched. The CDR3 DNA reads TGTGCCAGCAGTGACGTAGCGGGATGGGTAAACAGAGAGCAGTTCTTC. The encoded protein is CASSDVAGWVNREQFF.

As to this clonotype: One junction end does not reproduce the germline sequence, and a read error may be involved. J is TRBJ2-1 and V is TRBV6-1; no clear D. Germline assignment: CDR1 MNHNS and CDR2 SASEGT. The CDR3 spans 14 residues. The CDR3 nucleotides are TGTGCCCGCTGGTCCTGTAGGGCCGTCAATGAGCAGATCTTC. Translating gives CARWSCRAVNEQIF.

In the case of this clonotype: At one boundary the junction diverges from the germline segment, which might be a read error. The V and J genes are TRBV6-6 and TRBJ1-1; 8 nucleotides agree with TRBD1. Looked up from germline, CDR1 is MNHNY and CDR2 is SVGAGI (reference sequence). CDR3 length equals 13 residues. The CDR3 protein is CVSSTGGTTGALF. The CDR3 DNA reads as TGTGTCAGCAGCACAGGGGGGACTACTGGAGCTTTATTT.

Turning to this clonotype: A junction boundary mismatches the germline segment, possibly from a read error. V is TRBV5-4 and J is TRBJ2-1; 12 nucleotides match TRBD2. The germline gives CDR1 SGHNT, CDR2 YYREEE (reference sequence). CDR3 length: 13 amino acids. The CDR3 spells CTTTSGRPNEQLF. CDR3 nucleotides: TGTACCACGACTAGCGGGAGACCCAATGAGCAGCTCTTC.

The V and J genes are TRBV29-1 and TRBJ2-3, with 9 bases lining up with TRBD2. CDR1 and CDR2 (germline): SQVTM, ANQGSEA. This CDR3 contains 14 residues. CDR3 DNA: TGCATCGCTGAGGGTAGCGGGAGTACAGATACGCAGTATTTT. Translated, it gives CIAEGSGSTDTQYF.

This chain joins TRBV4-1 and TRBJ2-1, with D perhaps assigned TRBD1 or TRBD2 (6 bases each). Germline V CDR1 and CDR2: MGHRA, YSYEKL. The CDR3 consists of 17 residues. The V gene lost 8 bases and the J gene lost 0 bases, with 20 bases spanning the gap. CDR3 region: CASRPEWGASSYNEQFF. The CDR3 region has the DNA TGCGCCAGCCGTCCCGAATGGGGGGCGAGCTCCTACAATGAGCAGTTCTTC.

The table lists this clonotype with many counts. The chain combines TRBV28 with TRBJ1-1; possibly TRBD1 for D (5 bases). This CDR3 contains 13 residues. Germline values: CDR1 MDHEN, CDR2 SYDVKM. The CDR3 loop reads CLTQGEMNTEAFF. CDR3 in DNA: TGTCTTACCCAGGGCGAAATGAACACTGAAGCTTTCTTT.

This clonotype occurred many times. The chain couples TRBV10-3 to TRBJ2-1; TRBD1 might be the D (5 bases). Per germline, CDR1 ENHRY and CDR2 SYGVKD. V lost 5 bases to trimming and J lost 8 bases, with 16 bases between them. The CDR3 totals 14 residues. CDR3 coding DNA: TGTGCCATCAGTCCCGCCCCAGGGATCGATGAGCAGTTCTTC. Amino acid sequence: CAISPAPGIDEQFF.